What follows are 19 T cell receptor beta chains derived from one specimen sequenced in a study of metastatic and nonmetastatic thyroid tumors. MiXCR re-clonotyped the PCR reads for TCRdb. The sample yields 25,000 to 35,000 clones, approximately 25% seen once. There were no patients who had received any treatment before thyroid surgery. Sequencing was performed on blood. Receptors originate from a female donor with papillary thyroid cancer or a benign thyroid nodule (not recorded which). Some clones in this sample may be carry-over from other donors' samples.

As for this clone: One end of the junction fails to match germline, which may point to a read error. The chain is built from TRBV6-5 and TRBJ1-1; D call uncertain. The germline CDR1 and CDR2 sequences are MNHEY and SVGAGI. This CDR3 comprises 14 residues. The DNA of the CDR3 is TGTGCCAGCAGTTACGGAAAACCGAACGCTGAAGCTTTCTTT. Encoded protein: CASSYGKPNAEAFF.

This clone was detected many times. The V and J genes are TRBV6-4 and TRBJ2-6, with a weak D call TRBD1 (5 bases). CDR1 is MRHNA, CDR2 SNTAGT, per germline. Trimming removed 2 bases from V and 0 bases from J, with 14 bases in between. The CDR3 sequence is 18 residues long. The CDR3 spells CASSDPSAGFSGANVLTF. As DNA, the CDR3 is TGTGCCAGCAGTGACCCATCGGCAGGGTTCTCTGGGGCCAACGTCCTGACTTTC.

The rearrangement uses TRBV6-1 and TRBJ2-7, with D perhaps TRBD1 (5 bases). This CDR3 region has 12 residues. The V gene's germline CDR1 is MNHNS and CDR2 SASEGT. The V end lost 10 bases, the J end lost 3 bases, and 13 bases lay between the germline ends. This CDR3 is CAIQDNYYEQYF. The CDR3 nucleotides read TGTGCCATCCAGGACAATTACTACGAGCAGTACTTC.

This clone was recorded many times. V usage is TRBV5-1 and J usage is TRBJ2-1; 8 bases are shared with TRBD2. The CDR3 contains 14 residues. The ends lost 7 bases at V and 7 bases at J; junction bases unmatched: 10. The germline CDR1 and CDR2 sequences are SGHRS and YFSETQ. The CDR3 DNA reads as TGCGCCAGCGGGCCGGGAGGGAATAAGAATGAGCAGTTCTTC. Translating gives CASGPGGNKNEQFF.

This clone counts as medium-sized. V is TRBV5-1 and J is TRBJ2-7; the match to TRBD2 covers 11 bases. The V and J ends lost 4 bases and 2 bases, in that order; junction bases with no gene match: 5. CDR1 is SGHRS and CDR2 is YFSETQ in the germline V gene. The CDR3 totals 15 residues. The chain's CDR3 is CASSVGLAGPYEQYF. CDR3 bases: TGCGCCAGCAGCGTAGGACTAGCGGGTCCCTACGAGCAGTACTTC.

This clone was seen many times. A much larger clone sits a single nucleotide away, making a read error possible. The sample has other DNA sequences that encode this CDR3 too. The J gene is TRBJ1-5, the V gene TRBV4-2; a possible D gene is TRBD1 (5 bases). V was clipped by 0 bases and J by 5 bases, with 14 bases between them. CDR1 and CDR2 from the germline V gene are LGHNA and YNFKEQ. The CDR3 is 16 residues long. CDR3 in amino acids: CASSQDAREEYQPQHF. The CDR3 DNA reads TGTGCCAGCAGCCAAGATGCCAGGGAGGAGTATCAGCCCCAGCATTTT.

This clone has a count of ten or more. The chain has TRBV10-1 and TRBJ2-3, with TRBD2 matching over 7 bases. The CDR3 sequence is 15 residues long. Per the germline V gene, CDR1 is WNHNN and CDR2 is SYGVQD (reference sequence). V shed 7 bases, J shed 5 bases, and the junction held 12 bases outside the gene matches. CDR3 sequence (DNA): TGCGCCAGCAATAACCGGGACCCGGGGGGAGATACGCAGTATTTT. Translating it yields CASNNRDPGGDTQYF.

The gene calls are TRBV24-1 and TRBJ2-7; 7 bases line up with TRBD1. With V trimmed by 2 bases and J by 0 bases, 3 bases remained unmatched. The germline V gene encodes CDR1 KGHDR and CDR2 SFDVKD. The CDR3 totals 15 residues. DNA for the CDR3: TGTGCCACCAGTGATTGGGACAGCCCCTCCTACGAGCAGTACTTC. This encodes CATSDWDSPSYEQYF.

CDR3 protein: CASAPPGALSYEQYF. The DNA of the CDR3 is TGCGCCAGCGCCCCGCCGGGGGCCCTCTCCTACGAGCAGTACTTC. The V call is TRBV5-1, the J call TRBJ2-7; the D gene could be TRBD1 or TRBD2 (6 bases each). Germline values: CDR1 SGHRS, CDR2 YFSETQ. V was cut by 7 bases and J by 0 bases, with 17 bases left in between. The CDR3 has 15 amino acids.

This clone was counted many times. This chain joins TRBV10-3 and TRBJ1-2; D is perhaps TRBD1 (6 bases). Between the trimmed V and J ends, which lost 4 bases and 0 bases, there was a span of 18 bases. In germline, CDR1 is ENHRY, CDR2 SYGVKD. This CDR3 has 17 amino acids. The chain's CDR3 is CAISGYPQGPPNYGYTF. The CDR3, as DNA: TGTGCCATCAGTGGTTATCCCCAGGGGCCCCCTAACTATGGCTACACCTTC.

There are many counts of this clone. J is TRBJ2-3 and V is TRBV6-2 or TRBV6-3; TRBD2 agrees at 9 bases. The V segment lost 8 bases and the J segment 5 bases; nucleotides outside the gene matches: 11. There are 15 residues in the CDR3. Germline CDR1 reads MNHEY; CDR2 reads SVGEGT. The DNA of the CDR3 is TGTGCCAGCGCCTCGCAGCGGGAGGATGGAGATACGCAGTATTTT. It yields the protein CASASQREDGDTQYF.

This rearrangement joins TRBV9 to TRBJ2-1, with 8 bases identical to TRBD1. The length of the CDR3 is 16 residues. Germline V gene lookup returns CDR1 SGDLS and CDR2 YYNGEE. V gave up 0 bases and J gave up 2 bases; unmatched junction bases: 4. The CDR3 sequence: CASSVEQGGPYNEQFF. In nucleotides, the CDR3 is TGTGCCAGCAGCGTAGAACAGGGGGGCCCCTACAATGAGCAGTTCTTC.

This clone was detected many times. V is TRBV5-5 and J is TRBJ2-2, with TRBD2 identical over 13 bases. With 2 bases clipped from V and 7 bases from J, the junction kept 5 bases outside the gene matches. In germline, CDR1 is SGHKS, CDR2 YYEKEE (reference sequence). The CDR3 has 16 residues. Here the CDR3 DNA reads TGTGCCAGCAGCTTAGGGGGACTAGCGGGAATCGGGGAGCTGTTTTTT. Its protein product is CASSLGGLAGIGELFF.

The J gene is TRBJ2-7, the V gene TRBV5-1, with D tentatively TRBD1 or TRBD2 (6 bases each). Per the germline V gene, CDR1 is SGHRS and CDR2 is YFSETQ. The V gene lost 5 bases and the J gene lost 2 bases, with 14 bases spanning the gap. There are 14 residues in the CDR3. The CDR3 reads CASSPGASPYEQYF. DNA of the CDR3: TGCGCCAGCAGTCCGGGGGCTTCCCCCTACGAGCAGTACTTC.

This clone showed up many times. The J gene is TRBJ2-7, the V gene TRBV18; 13 nucleotides align to TRBD2. Losses at the gene ends were 4 bases for V and 2 bases for J; bases not matched to a gene: 17. Germline loops: CDR1 KGHSH, CDR2 LQKENI. The CDR3 consists of 20 residues. The CDR3 protein is CASSLKGGSGLAGPTYEQYF. The CDR3 DNA reads as TGTGCCAGCTCACTCAAAGGGGGGTCGGGACTAGCGGGACCTACCTACGAGCAGTACTTC.

This clone was seen a handful of times. The chain has TRBV18 and TRBJ1-6; D is uncertain. The CDR3 is 14 residues long. The ends were cut back, 6 bases at V and 4 bases at J, with 10 bases in the middle. From germline, CDR1 is KGHSH and CDR2 LQKENI. The CDR3 region has the DNA TGTGCCAGCTCGCCGACGGATTATAATTCACCCCTCCACTTT. Its translation is CASSPTDYNSPLHF.

At least ten counts were recorded for this clone. The rearrangement uses TRBV19 and TRBJ1-1; no clear D gene. CDR1 is LNHDA, CDR2 SQIVND, per germline (reference sequence). CDR3 length equals 13 residues. V shed 6 bases and J shed 11 bases, with 19 bases lying between them. This CDR3 is CASRMGAGPSAFF. CDR3 bases: TGTGCCAGTAGGATGGGTGCCGGGCCGTCCGCTTTCTTT.

This clone was seen just once. The chain employs TRBV20-1 and TRBJ1-1; perhaps TRBD1 as D (6 bases). The CDR3 contains 14 residues. The V gene lost 6 bases and the J gene lost 3 bases, with 17 bases spanning the gap. Germline V gene sequence: CDR1 DFQATT, CDR2 SNEGSKA (reference sequence). This chain's CDR3 is CSAQNRVAHTEAFF. Here the CDR3 DNA reads TGCAGTGCACAAAACAGGGTGGCTCACACTGAAGCTTTCTTT.

This clone was detected many times. The chain recombines TRBV3-1 with TRBJ2-6; D unclear. Trimming left V 4 bases short and J 0 bases short, with 16 bases between. The CDR3 extends over 18 amino acids. Germline-derived CDR1 and CDR2 are LGHDT and YNNKEL (reference sequence). The CDR3: CASSPTRGRSSGANVLTF. The CDR3 DNA sequence: TGTGCCAGCAGCCCCACTCGAGGCCGGAGCTCTGGGGCCAACGTCCTGACTTTC.